This T cell receptor beta chain was captured in a study of blood T cell repertoires in COVID-19. About the study: Sample material is recorded as cDNA or gDNA derived from T cells, B-cell-depleted T cells, or PBMCs.

Trimming pared 0 bases from V and 3 bases from J, leaving 12 bases between. The germline V gene has CDR1 MRHNA and CDR2 SNTAGT. The CDR3 covers 15 residues. In the original processing: From reference gene primer amplification, estimates of nucleated cell counts were derived. Generated by immunoSEQ multiplex PCR, the TCRdb table keeps only in-frame clones and is missing some. The V and J calls and clone size were taken over from that table, and D and trimming were inferred from the DNA. Of a few hundred thousand clones listed, around 89% were seen once; the top ten hold roughly 8.9%. Donors were grouped by their self-reported clinical history. The study counted Cohort 3 donors as recovered given two negative PCRs, clearance, or symptom resolution.

Sequencing used PBMCs or T cells enriched from blood (not recorded which). The sequence was collected from a woman in her thirties or forties who had recovered from COVID-19. The rearrangement joins TRBV6-4 to TRBJ2-7; D uncertain. The CDR3 loop is CASSDSPGFDYEQYF. The CDR3 DNA sequence: TGTGCCAGCAGTGACTCCCCCGGGTTCGACTACGAGCAGTACTTC.